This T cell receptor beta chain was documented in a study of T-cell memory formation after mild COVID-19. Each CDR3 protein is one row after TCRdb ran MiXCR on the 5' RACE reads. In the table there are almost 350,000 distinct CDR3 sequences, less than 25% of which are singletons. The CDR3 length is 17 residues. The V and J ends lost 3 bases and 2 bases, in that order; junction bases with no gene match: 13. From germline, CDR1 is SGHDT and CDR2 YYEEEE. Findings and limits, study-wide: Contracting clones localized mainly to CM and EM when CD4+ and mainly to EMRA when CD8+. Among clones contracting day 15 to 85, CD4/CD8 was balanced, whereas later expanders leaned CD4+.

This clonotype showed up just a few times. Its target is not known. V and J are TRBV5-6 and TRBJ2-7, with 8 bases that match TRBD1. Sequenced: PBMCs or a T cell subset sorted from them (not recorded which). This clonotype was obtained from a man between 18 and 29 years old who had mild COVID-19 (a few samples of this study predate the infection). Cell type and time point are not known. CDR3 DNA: TGTGCCAGCAGCTGGGCTCAATGGACAGGGTCGCCCTACGAGCAGTACTTC. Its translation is CASSWAQWTGSPYEQYF.